This TCR beta chain was captured in a study of T cell responses to AZD1222 COVID-19 vaccine. Findings and limits, study-wide: Donors, mostly white British, included more females; clonal diversity was possibly underestimated.

Germline V lookup: CDR1 LGHDT, CDR2 YNNKEL (reference sequence). With 4 bases removed from V and 9 bases from J, the gap between germline ends came to 7 bases. This CDR3 has 11 amino acids. Concerning this clone itself: The antigen is undetermined.

Assay used: immunoSEQ multiplex PCR; TCRdb lists only in-frame clones, some missing. This sample has 150,000 to 180,000 clones, with about 87% found just once. The starting material was peripheral blood, obtained on day 0 of AZD1222 vaccination. The receptor comes from an adult in good health. This rearrangement joins TRBV3-1 (or the pseudogene TRBV3-2) to TRBJ2-1; D uncertain. In DNA, the CDR3 is TGTGCCAGCAGCCGCTTGGGTGAGCAGTTCTTC. Protein sequence: CASSRLGEQFF.